This paragraph reports one T cell receptor beta chain. No antigen is known for it. The data belong to a study of blood T cells in healthy people across ages. Study results and limitations: While age rose, TCR beta diversity per million T cells dropped in a roughly linear way. Any changes in expanded clonotypes were possibly confounded, as donor CMV status remained unknown.

The second PCR ran about 6 to 12 cycles with a sample-barcoded 5' primer and J-beta primers. Carrying 12 random nucleotides, a template-switch adaptor labeled each individual cDNA molecule. CDR3-containing paired-end reads numbered at least 2.5 million in each sample. TCRdb redid the calling of the 5' RACE reads with MiXCR, one entry per CDR3 protein. The sample consists of about 1,800,000 distinct CDR3 sequences, 25% to 30% of them appearing once. The CDR3 spans 15 residues. Germline lookup yields CDR1 SGHRS and CDR2 YFSETQ. V lost 2 bases to trimming and J lost 5 bases; unmatched junction nucleotides: 5.

The sequence derives from a woman aged 30 to 39 in good health. Source material: blood. J is TRBJ2-1 and V is TRBV5-1, with TRBD2 matching over 9 bases. CDR3: CASSFTTSGHNEQFF. The CDR3 DNA reads TGCGCCAGCAGCTTTACGACTAGCGGCCACAATGAGCAGTTCTTC.